A single sample gave rise to the 11 T cell receptor beta chains below, sequenced in a study of blood T cells in healthy people across ages. PCR was performed a second time for about 7 to 11 cycles using a sample-barcoded 5' primer and a J-beta primer mix. TCRdb reprocessed the 5' RACE reads via MiXCR and lists one record per CDR3 protein. The profile shows over 600,000 distinct CDR3 sequences, roughly 21% of them singletons. The specimen sequenced was blood. Source of these receptors: a man aged 65 to 79 in good health.

The rearrangement links TRBV28 to TRBJ2-5; weak D call: TRBD2 (5 bases). Trimming pared 1 base from V and 11 bases from J, leaving 14 bases between. The germline V gene has CDR1 MDHEN and CDR2 SYDVKM. The CDR3 runs to 13 residues. CDR3 in amino acids: CASSLSPGGEQYF. In DNA, the CDR3 is TGTGCCAGCAGTTTATCGCCTGGTGGGGAGCAGTACTTC.

The rearrangement uses TRBV5-1 and TRBJ2-5; TRBD1 matches 7 bases. The CDR3 is made up of 16 amino acids. In germline, CDR1 is SGHRS, CDR2 YFSETQ. Trimming took 4 bases from V and 2 from J; bases not matched to a gene: 11. CDR3 sequence: CASSVRTGGSQETQYF. CDR3 nucleotide sequence: TGCGCCAGCAGCGTCAGGACAGGCGGATCTCAAGAGACCCAGTACTTC.

This clonotype came up many times. The chain couples TRBV29-1 to TRBJ2-5; 7 bases agree with TRBD1. The germline V gene has CDR1 SQVTM and CDR2 ANQGSEA. V lost 6 bases, J lost 5 bases, and 3 bases stayed unmatched. The CDR3 totals 11 residues. This CDR3 is CSVDRLETQYF. The DNA for the CDR3 is TGCAGCGTGGACAGGTTGGAGACCCAGTACTTC.

The chain combines TRBV11-2 with TRBJ2-5, with 10 bases identical to TRBD2. Trimming at V came to 5 bases and at J to 0 bases, leaving 6 bases not matched to a gene. The germline CDR1 and CDR2 sequences are SGHAT and FQNNGV. The CDR3 length is 16 residues. In DNA form, the CDR3 reads TGTGCCAGCAGCCCAATTCTAGCGGGAGACCAAGAGACCCAGTACTTC. This gives the protein CASSPILAGDQETQYF.

Notes on this clonotype: With a much larger clone just one base away, this may be a read error. The rearrangement links TRBV19 to TRBJ2-1; 9 bases agree with TRBD2. The tail of the sequence fits TRBJ2-7 better, so the J call may be wrong. CDR1 and CDR2 (germline): LNHDA, SQIVND (reference sequence). The CDR3 is made up of 15 amino acids. This CDR3 is CASSIVAGGPYEQYF. The DNA of the CDR3 is TGTGCCAGTAGTATAGTTGCGGGAGGGCCGTACGAGCAGTACTTC.

V gene TRBV7-8 combines with J gene TRBJ2-1, with D perhaps given as TRBD1 or TRBD2 (5 bases each). The V end lost 1 base, the J end lost 2 bases, and 15 bases lay between the germline ends. The CDR3 runs 17 residues. CDR1 and CDR2 (germline): SGHVS, FQNEAQ. CDR3 nucleotide sequence: TGTGCCAGCAGCTTAGGCCCCCGGGACGCAGCCTACAATGAGCAGTTCTTC. Translating gives CASSLGPRDAAYNEQFF. The variable domain in full, with the rest retrieved from reference TRBV7-8 and TRBJ2-1, is GAGVSQSPRYKVAKRGQDVALRCDPISGHVSLFWYQQALGQGPEFLTYFQNEAQLDKSGLPSDRFFAERPEGSVSTLKIQRTQQEDSAVYLCASSLGPRDAAYNEQFFGPGTRLTVL.

In its sample, this clonotype was seen a few times. The chain has TRBV28 and TRBJ2-5; tentatively, D is TRBD1 or TRBD2 (5 bases each). The CDR3 runs to 13 residues. Trimming took off 6 bases at V and 5 bases at J, with 13 bases between the two ends. From germline, CDR1 is MDHEN and CDR2 SYDVKM. DNA for the CDR3: TGTGCCAGCAGAGGTCGGGGCTGGGAGACCCAGTACTTC. It specifies CASRGRGWETQYF.

The chain joins TRBV3-1 to TRBJ2-2; D remains unclear. Per the germline V gene, CDR1 is LGHDT and CDR2 is YNNKEL (reference sequence). The CDR3 length is 15 residues. V lost 1 base and J lost 7, with 13 bases in between. As DNA, the CDR3 is TGTGCCAGCAGCCAAGTAGGCGGCTACGGCGGGGAGCTGTTTTTT. It is translated as CASSQVGGYGGELFF. Full variable domain (outside the CDR3, taken from reference TRBV3-1 and TRBJ2-2): DTAVSQTPKYLVTQMGNDKSIKCEQNLGHDTMYWYKQDSKKFLKIMFSYNNKELIINETVPNRFSPKSPDKAHLNLHINSLELGDSAVYFCASSQVGGYGGELFFGEGSRLTVL.

This clonotype was seen only a few times. The rearrangement links TRBV20-1 to TRBJ2-7; D is unresolved. There are 12 residues in the CDR3. The ends were cut back, 0 bases at V and 3 bases at J, with 6 bases in the middle. CDR1 DFQATT and CDR2 SNEGSKA come from the germline V gene (reference sequence). The CDR3: CSARELLYEQYF. In DNA, the CDR3 is TGCAGTGCTAGAGAGCTACTCTACGAGCAGTACTTC.

Only one count was recorded for this clonotype. The V gene is TRBV20-1, the J gene TRBJ2-7; TRBD2 might be the D (6 bases). This CDR3 region has 15 residues. The germline V and J ends were trimmed by 7 bases and 2 bases, with 21 bases remaining between them. Germline loops: CDR1 DFQATT, CDR2 SNEGSKA (reference sequence). CDR3 sequence: CSVTVTGLPTYEQYF. The CDR3 DNA follows: TGCAGTGTTACGGTCACGGGACTGCCAACCTACGAGCAGTACTTC.

V usage is TRBV6-5 and J usage is TRBJ1-6; D unresolved. The CDR3 has 12 residues. The V gene's germline CDR1 is MNHEY and CDR2 SVGAGI. Between the trimmed V and J ends, which lost 4 bases and 6 bases, there was a span of 4 bases. The CDR3 reads CASSSVNSPLHF. The CDR3 nucleotides read TGTGCCAGCAGTTCTGTTAATTCACCCCTCCACTTT.